This T cell receptor beta chain originates from a study (dated by TCRdb to about 2015). The study in broad terms: The study tested whether tumor-infiltrating Tregs in breast cancer are recruited from blood Tregs or converted in situ from other CD4+ T cell subsets.

This clonotype was detected only a few times. Its recognized antigen is unknown. No base-level quality is on record; no much larger clone is a single base apart. What the work shows at the level of the full study, not this receptor alone: Tumor memory CD4+ T cell TCR gene usage clustered with blood and lymph node memory CD4+ cells and lymph node naive CD4+ cells. The validation in the larger cohort was limited to a single TCR beta V-J rearrangement instead of whole repertoires. The greatest overlap of tumor-infiltrating Treg TCR alpha and beta sequences was with tumor naive CD4+ T cells, followed next by blood naive CD4+ T cells.

Full-length TCR variable regions were amplified by 5' RACE PCR using constant-region reverse primers, and then by semi-nested PCR using Nested Universal Primer A. Using the ReliaPrep RNA Cell Miniprep System, total RNA was extracted, and the SMARTer RACE 5'/3' Kit was then used to reverse transcribe the RNA into 5'RACE-ready cDNA. An Illumina MiSeq was used to sequence the full-length TCR alpha and beta libraries, which had been barcoded with multiplex adaptors. The paper's processing steps were these. Sequencing data were pooled across the five patients for each of nine subset-tissue groups and compared by unsupervised clustering of TCR gene usage. The Morisita-Horn index was used to calculate repertoire similarity, with shared sequences weighted according to their contribution to each repertoire. Through fastp at Q25 and MiXCR, TCRdb rebuilt clones from the public reads, retaining in-frame beta chains. CDR3 protein sequences are deduplicated, and each keeps its most common genes and DNA. The V and J calls come from TCRdb's annotation, not from the publication. This sample holds 25,000 to 40,000 distinct CDR3 sequences; roughly a quarter were observed only once. About 4.3% of the sample is held by the ten biggest clonotypes.

The memory CD4+ T cell population was isolated based on a CD4+CD45RO+CD25- phenotype. Tregs, naive and memory CD4+ T cells from tumor, blood and ipsilateral draining lymph nodes of a few breast cancer patients underwent full-length TCR alpha and beta sequencing. Ficoll density gradient centrifugation was used to isolate mononuclear cells from either lymph nodes or 50 ml of peripheral blood. Sorted cell populations were confirmed by FACS to exceed 90% purity. The sequence derives from a female donor with breast cancer. What was sequenced was memory CD4+ T cells sorted from blood. Interpreted using the paper, the cell subset or site label stands for: memory CD4+ T cells, CD4+CD45RO+CD25-.

CDR3 protein: CSGDLQETQYF. The bases read TGCAGTGGGGACTTGCAAGAGACCCAGTACTTC. The chain is assembled from TRBV20-1 and TRBJ2-5; the D gene is possibly TRBD2, with 6 bases matching. V is shortened by 7 bases, J by 2 bases, and the region joining them spans 8 bases. From its cysteine to its phenylalanine, the CDR3 spans 11 amino acids. CDR3 DNA only is kept here, 33 bases in frame from base 1. CDR1 DFQATT and CDR2 SNEGSKA were looked up in the germline V gene (reference sequence).